A single sample is the source of the 18 T cell receptor beta chains below, sequenced in a study of Graves' ophthalmopathy and Graves' hyperthyroidism. The study amplified TCR beta CDR3 regions using RNA transcripts. Amplification began with first-round RT-PCR using HTBI primers, then second-round multiplex PCR was performed. TCRdb passed the multiplex PCR reads through MiXCR, listing each CDR3 protein once. The sample has 620,000 or so distinct CDR3 sequences, approximately 21% seen once; the top ten hold roughly 6.9%. Sample: peripheral blood. The receptors stem from a woman under 30 with stable Graves' hyperthyroidism. Some clones in this sample may be carry-over from other donors' samples.

This chain uses TRBV2 with TRBJ2-2, with D tentatively TRBD1 (5 bases). CDR1 and CDR2 from the germline V gene are SNHLY and FYNNEI. There are 16 residues in the CDR3. Trimming removed 6 bases from V and 4 bases from J, with 18 bases in between. The CDR3 reads CASRVQAYARTGELFF. CDR3 in DNA: TGTGCCAGCAGAGTACAGGCCTATGCGCGCACCGGGGAGCTGTTTTTT.

This clonotype was counted ten times or more. This chain links TRBV27 with TRBJ2-7; 8 positions match TRBD1. J lost 3 bases, V lost 6 bases, and 7 bases had no gene match. The CDR3 covers 14 residues. The germline gives CDR1 MNHEY, CDR2 SMNVEV (reference sequence). CDR3 region: CASRETGANYEQYF. CDR3 in DNA: TGTGCCAGCAGAGAGACAGGGGCGAACTACGAGCAGTACTTC.

This clonotype was detected a few times. Germline and junction disagree at one end, which may indicate a read error. The chain links TRBV12-3 or TRBV12-4 to TRBJ2-2, with 7 bases fitting TRBD2. The CDR3 covers 14 residues. CDR3 DNA: TGTGCCAGCAGTCTAGCGGTCTTAGCCGGGGAGCTGTTTTTT. It encodes CASSLAVLAGELFF.

This clonotype was detected many times. The rearrangement uses TRBV12-3 or TRBV12-4 and TRBJ2-4; D not certain. Trimming stripped 6 bases from V and 9 bases from J, with 15 bases between. This CDR3 is built from 13 residues. This CDR3 is CASSPNIGSIQYF. DNA for the CDR3: TGTGCCAGCAGCCCCAACATAGGATCCATTCAGTACTTC.

This clonotype was counted at least ten times. V and J are TRBV20-1 and TRBJ1-6, with no clear D. There are 12 residues in the CDR3. V lost 0 bases and J 9 bases, leaving 6 bases between the germline ends. In germline, CDR1 is DFQATT, CDR2 SNEGSKA (reference sequence). CDR3 region: CSARDAISPLHF. As DNA, the CDR3 is TGCAGTGCTAGAGACGCTATTTCACCCCTCCACTTT.

The table lists this clonotype with many counts. This chain links TRBV5-5 with TRBJ2-5; 9 bases are shared with TRBD1. V lost 4 bases, J lost 0 bases, and 4 bases stayed unmatched. This CDR3 comprises 15 residues. CDR1 is SGHKS and CDR2 is YYEKEE in the germline V gene (reference sequence). In nucleotides, the CDR3 is TGTGCCAGCAGCCCGACAGGGGGGAACCAAGAGACCCAGTACTTC. Its translation: CASSPTGGNQETQYF.

The V gene is TRBV7-8, the J gene TRBJ1-1; weak D call: TRBD1 (6 bases). The CDR3 is 15 amino acids. The germline gives CDR1 SGHVS, CDR2 FQNEAQ. V gave up 5 bases and J gave up 0 bases, with 13 bases separating them. The CDR3 region is CASSIWGTMNTEAFF. The CDR3 DNA follows: TGTGCCAGCAGCATATGGGGGACAATGAACACTGAAGCTTTCTTT.

This clonotype has ten or more counts. The chain couples TRBV12-3 or TRBV12-4 to TRBJ1-3; TRBD1 might be the D (5 bases). The CDR3 contains 17 residues. V was trimmed by 4 bases and J by 0 bases, leaving 16 bases between them. This CDR3 is CASSSALGGFSGNTIYF. The CDR3 coding sequence is TGTGCCAGCAGTTCCGCCTTGGGGGGTTTCTCTGGAAACACCATATATTTT.

The genes are TRBV6-1 and TRBJ1-1; the match to TRBD1 covers 8 bases. The CDR3 consists of 13 residues. V dropped 5 bases and J dropped 8; count of bases not matched to a gene: 7. Germline CDR1 is MNHNS and CDR2 is SASEGT. In nucleotides, the CDR3 is TGTGCCAGCAGTCTATACAGGGGGAGCGAAGCTTTCTTT. Its protein is CASSLYRGSEAFF.

CDR3 nucleotides: TGTGCCATCAGTGAGCTTTGGACTTCGAACACCGGGGAGCTGTTTTTT. Translation gives CAISELWTSNTGELFF. The rearrangement uses TRBV10-3 and TRBJ2-2; D is perhaps TRBD2 (5 bases). Per the germline V gene, CDR1 is ENHRY and CDR2 is SYGVKD. CDR3 length equals 16 residues. The V and J ends lost 2 bases and 0 bases respectively, with 10 bases between them.

V usage is TRBV5-1 and J usage is TRBJ2-5; tentatively, D is TRBD2 (5 bases). From germline, CDR1 is SGHRS and CDR2 YFSETQ. V was trimmed by 0 bases and J by 3 bases, leaving 9 bases between them. This CDR3 contains 14 residues. In DNA, the CDR3 is TGCGCCAGCAGCTTGGGAGAGGGCGAAGAGACCCAGTACTTC. It specifies CASSLGEGEETQYF.

This clonotype was found many times. The chain joins TRBV30 to TRBJ2-7, with a possible D match to TRBD2 (6 bases). CDR1 GTSNPN and CDR2 SVGIG come from the germline V gene (reference sequence). The V end was cut by 0 bases, the J end by 4 bases, with 10 bases between. This CDR3 is built from 13 residues. The chain's CDR3 is CAWSVGDFYEQYF. Written as DNA, the CDR3 is TGTGCCTGGAGTGTAGGGGACTTTTACGAGCAGTACTTC.

This clonotype was seen repeatedly, ten times or more. The rearrangement links TRBV27 to TRBJ2-5; 7 bases map to TRBD1. The CDR3 has 15 amino acids. The V gene's germline CDR1 is MNHEY and CDR2 SMNVEV (reference sequence). Trimming at V came to 6 bases and at J to 5 bases, leaving 12 bases not matched to a gene. CDR3 sequence (DNA): TGTGCCAGCAGGACGACGACAGGGCTGAGGGAGACCCAGTACTTC. Its translation is CASRTTTGLRETQYF.

This clonotype was seen more than once but under ten times. V is TRBV7-2 and J is TRBJ2-7, with D hard to call. Trimming left V 5 bases short and J 6 bases short, with 14 bases between. Germline V gives CDR1 SGHTA, CDR2 FQGNSA. This CDR3 is 13 amino acids long. The CDR3 sequence is CASSLLIGFEQYF. DNA for the CDR3: TGTGCCAGCAGCCTCCTGATTGGTTTCGAGCAGTACTTC.

This clonotype was observed at least ten times. The chain couples TRBV6-4 to TRBJ1-2; 10 bases are a match to TRBD1. This CDR3 is 18 amino acids long. Germline CDR1 MRHNA, CDR2 SNTAGT. V dropped 1 base and J dropped 4; count of bases not matched to a gene: 12. For the CDR3, the DNA is TGTGCCAGCAGTGACTTCCGGGACAGGGGAAGTCGAAGCTATGGCTACACCTTC. Translation: CASSDFRDRGSRSYGYTF.

There are a few counts of this clonotype. The chain couples TRBV5-1 to TRBJ1-6; D possibly corresponds to TRBD1 (6 bases). The V gene lost 4 bases and the J gene lost 0 bases, with 11 bases spanning the gap. The CDR3 has 16 residues. Germline-derived CDR1 and CDR2 are SGHRS and YFSETQ. For the CDR3, the DNA is TGCGCCAGCAGCCATGGACAGAGCTCCTATAATTCACCCCTCCACTTT. Protein product: CASSHGQSSYNSPLHF.

Comment on this clonotype: The CDR3 ends on some other residue instead of the conserved phenylalanine or tryptophan, so this is likely a read error. The chain recombines TRBV7-9 with TRBJ2-7, with 9 bases aligning to TRBD1. Germline V gene sequence: CDR1 SEHNR, CDR2 FQNEAQ (reference sequence). The CDR3 contains 15 residues. V lost 4 bases to trimming and J lost 3 bases; unmatched junction nucleotides: 7. The DNA for the CDR3 is TGTGCCAGCAGCTACCCGGGACAGGGCGTCTACGAGCAGTACCTC. Protein product: CASSYPGQGVYEQYL.

This clonotype turned up a few times. The chain is built from TRBV30 and TRBJ2-7, with D possibly matching TRBD2 (7 bases). V was trimmed by 6 bases and J by 1 base, leaving 16 bases between them. Germline-derived CDR1 and CDR2 are GTSNPN and SVGIG (reference sequence). The CDR3 loop spans 14 amino acids. This CDR3 is CACKRGGPSYEQYF. In nucleotides, the CDR3 is TGTGCCTGCAAAAGGGGGGGGCCTTCCTACGAGCAGTACTTC.